Given below is one T cell receptor (beta chain) in context. The table lists this clone with a count of one. No antigen is known for it. The input lacks base qualities; no much larger clone sits a single base away. The cohort was made up of about 610 healthy bone marrow donors. At the time of sampling, all cohort members were nominally healthy, though unrecorded immune exposures were likely present. The donor tested CMV seronegative and was one of the 352 seronegative cohort members. Every donor gave a peripheral blood sample, and the peripheral blood mononuclear cells from that sample were used for TCR beta sequencing. Genomic DNA extraction from the blood cell samples was performed with the Qiagen DNeasy Blood Extraction Kit. Libraries were built with the immunoSEQ multiplex PCR assay. For the multiplex PCR, a mixture combining 60 forward primers for TCR Vbeta segments and 13 reverse primers for TCR Jbeta segments was used. Amplification of the CDR3 region of rearranged TCR beta genes was performed with a multiplex PCR assay on genomic DNA. Amplified TCR beta libraries were sequenced as 87-base-pair reads on the Illumina HiSeq System. The paper's processing steps were these. Across the roughly 670 repertoires, a later analysis counted roughly 77 million unique TCR beta chains, around 10 million of which were shared by at least two donors. Raw reads were error-corrected and collapsed into unique sequences with a nearest-neighbor algorithm that merged closely related sequences to remove PCR and sequencing errors. V, D and J gene segments were assigned by aligning CDR3 sequences to IMGT reference sequences. For a sequence to be retained, at least a six-nucleotide match to both a V gene segment and a J gene segment was required. Rearrangements were classified as productive when the CDR3 lacked stop codons and remained in frame with V and J, and all other rearrangements were classified as non-productive. CDR3 was defined by IMGT convention, running from the second conserved V-encoded cysteine to the conserved J-encoded phenylalanine. Sequences without an unambiguous match to a single V gene segment were excluded from the earlier analysis of several hundred of the donors. In an earlier analysis of approximately 550 of the donors, V segments were called functional above 56.7% productive rearrangements and were called segregating when the between-donor standard deviation exceeded 5%. To diagnose cytomegalovirus status from the catalog of TCR beta chain sequences, a statistical classification framework was built. In a later analysis, V and J genes were assigned by comparing TCR nucleotide sequences against IMGT/GENE-DB human TR gene sequences. In a later analysis, CDR3 sequences and most-parsimonious VDJ recombination scenarios were assigned using the TCRdist pipeline. A later analysis defined each TCR beta chain by its CDR3 amino acid sequence plus V-gene family, and excluded reads lacking a unique V-gene family. A later analysis removed roughly 590 highly shared, low-generation-probability nucleotide sequences to deal with suspected cross-contamination and a sequencing artifact. A later analysis calculated a clonal expansion index for each public chain from normalized within-repertoire ranks of inferred template counts. In a later analysis, generation probabilities were computed with a VDJ recombination model fitted to out-of-frame rearrangements, and the resulting probabilities were checked against IGoR. In a later analysis, TCR-TCR, TCR-HLA and TCR-CMV co-occurrence was scored with hypergeometric tests, and a repertoire-size bias correction was applied to TCR pairs. In a later analysis, false discovery rates were estimated by permuting HLA or CMV assignments 20 times. In a later analysis, co-occurring TCRs were grouped with DBSCAN, and TCRdist sequence similarity was added when clustering was performed within HLA-allele-positive subsets. For co-occurrence clustering, repertoires with fewer than 30,000 or more than 120,000 public chains were excluded, along with five or six repertoires with anomalous nucleotide sharing. Held by TCRdb, this immuneACCESS table contains in-frame sequences only and omits some clones. Under half of the omission traces to an unresolved V gene where checked; the cause of the rest is unknown. For V, J and clone size, that table is used; D and trimming come from the DNA. A total of about 130,000 clones appear in this sample, less than 80% of them only once. The biggest ten clones account for less than 2.5% of the sample.

The data are from a study of cytomegalovirus exposure and HLA in healthy donors (TCRdb year 2017). With regard to the full study: According to an earlier analysis of 550 to 700 of the donors, roughly 180 million T cells yielded over 100 million unique TCR beta sequences and around 280 Gb of sequence data. An early release covering roughly 640 HLA-typed donors comprised about 320 gigabases of sequencing data and some 79 million unique TCR sequences. The genetic ancestry cluster associated with self-reported Caucasian donors included about 84% of the approximately 400 genotyped donors. The study was designed to test whether signatures of past pathogen exposure could be identified by cataloging public T cell receptors. The T cell repertoires of 666 subjects were profiled by immunosequencing and related to cytomegalovirus serostatus. In addition to the first cohort of several hundred subjects, a separate validation cohort of 120 different subjects was used. To predict cytomegalovirus infection status, the study brought together high-throughput TCR immunosequencing, statistical association of individual TCRs with disease status, and machine learning. In a later analysis, previously published TCR beta repertoires from several hundred donors were re-analyzed and high-resolution HLA genotyping was added so that TCR occurrence patterns could be studied. Rather than using new phenotypic data, the later analysis identified candidate immune exposures from TCR beta sequences and from how often those sequences occurred across donors. An earlier analysis of roughly 600 of the donors used high-throughput TCR beta sequencing to judge whether each TCR beta V gene segment behaved as functional or pseudogenic. Alongside the repertoire data, information on donor age, sex, ethnicity and CMV serostatus was compiled. In a later genetic analysis, genome-wide SNP genotypes for about three fifths of the 666 donors were used, and that subset was treated as a discovery cohort. Every discovery cohort repertoire had been produced on one sequencing platform. Class I and class II HLA loci were covered by the typing at four-digit resolution. The number of typed donors differed by locus: 629-630 for A, B, C, DRB1 and DQB1; about 520 for DQA1; approximately 600 for DPA1; and some 450 for DPB1. Because of strong linkage in the cohort, roughly 5 DR-DQ haplotypes were treated as single units for association and clustering. Among 398 genotyped donors of the cohort, an average of around 220,000 unique TCR beta nucleotide sequences was sequenced per donor, of which about 19% were non-productive.

For CDR1 and CDR2, the germline V gene lists MNHEY and SVGAGI. V loses 5 bases, J loses 6 bases, and the germline ends lie 11 bases apart. Its CDR3 holds 13 amino acids, cysteine through phenylalanine. Only the CDR3 DNA stays, 39 bases, in frame from base 1. The full study reports these points: The sequencing pipeline was judged likely to have produced a cluster of highly shared sequence variants as a technical artifact. In a later analysis, most CMV-associated TCR beta chains were found to appear HLA-restricted, with HLA associations seemingly driven largely by CMV exposure. In both the original and validation cohorts, the classifier was reported to diagnose cytomegalovirus status with high specificity and sensitivity. Compared with equally common non-associated chains, HLA-associated TCR beta chains in a later analysis were more clonally expanded and had lower generation probabilities. Because some donors lacked HLA typing at each locus, the association tests relied only on the typed subset. In vitro tests confirmed that a few of the cytomegalovirus-associated TCR beta chains recognize cytomegalovirus antigens. Across donors, most TCR sequences were observed very rarely, whereas some public TCRs were present in many individuals. Roughly uniform sequencing depth across donors was assumed in presence/absence analyses, although this assumption may not hold. Because the 87-base-pair reads could not distinguish some IMGT-functional V segments, including TRBV6-2 and TRBV6-3, those segments were excluded. A further reported finding was that TCR beta sequences accurately predicted the HLA-A and HLA-B alleles for most subjects in the first cohort. The authors suggested that the approach could potentially be extended to other disease states and immunological phenotypes. In this cohort, only TCR beta chains were sequenced, and detectable features were limited by the absence of alpha or paired-chain data. Correlated functional status among segregating V segments might be attributable to linkage disequilibrium, but an unknown experimental factor could not be ruled out. In a later genetic analysis, a missense DCLRE1C variant was associated with V-gene and J-gene trimming of TCR beta chains, and the association was replicated in an independent cohort. Several of the top co-occurrence clusters appeared to be linked to parvovirus B19, influenza, CMV and Epstein-Barr virus, according to a later analysis. The only immune exposure information available for the cohort was CMV serostatus. When HLA alleles, especially DR and DQ, strongly co-occurred, TCR associations were difficult to assign to individual alleles. Broadly in line with IMGT annotations, most TCR beta V segments showed up in productive rearrangements about 87% or about 30% of the time in an earlier analysis of approximately 600 of the donors. In a later genetic analysis, fewer N-insertions in productive TCRs were reported among donors in an Asian-associated ancestry cluster than the approximately 630-donor mean. A later analysis associated about 18,000 TCR beta sequences with specific HLA alleles at a false discovery rate of 0.05. Because counts were too low, about 15 rarely observed V segments, including chromosome 9 orphons, were left out of the earlier analysis of a few hundred of the donors. In a later analysis, the rate of TCR association differed among HLA loci, with DRB1 alleles having the most associated TCRs and HLA-C alleles having the fewest. The study gave a list of under 200 TCR beta chains associated with cytomegalovirus.

This TCR came from a man aged 50-59 years in good health and CMV-seronegative. Sequenced material: PBMCs. The chain employs TRBV6-5 and TRBJ2-1; the D gene is possibly TRBD1, with 5 bases matching. The DNA reads TGTGCCAGCAGTGATTCAGGGTTCAATGAGCAGTTCTTC. Translated, this gives CASSDSGFNEQFF.